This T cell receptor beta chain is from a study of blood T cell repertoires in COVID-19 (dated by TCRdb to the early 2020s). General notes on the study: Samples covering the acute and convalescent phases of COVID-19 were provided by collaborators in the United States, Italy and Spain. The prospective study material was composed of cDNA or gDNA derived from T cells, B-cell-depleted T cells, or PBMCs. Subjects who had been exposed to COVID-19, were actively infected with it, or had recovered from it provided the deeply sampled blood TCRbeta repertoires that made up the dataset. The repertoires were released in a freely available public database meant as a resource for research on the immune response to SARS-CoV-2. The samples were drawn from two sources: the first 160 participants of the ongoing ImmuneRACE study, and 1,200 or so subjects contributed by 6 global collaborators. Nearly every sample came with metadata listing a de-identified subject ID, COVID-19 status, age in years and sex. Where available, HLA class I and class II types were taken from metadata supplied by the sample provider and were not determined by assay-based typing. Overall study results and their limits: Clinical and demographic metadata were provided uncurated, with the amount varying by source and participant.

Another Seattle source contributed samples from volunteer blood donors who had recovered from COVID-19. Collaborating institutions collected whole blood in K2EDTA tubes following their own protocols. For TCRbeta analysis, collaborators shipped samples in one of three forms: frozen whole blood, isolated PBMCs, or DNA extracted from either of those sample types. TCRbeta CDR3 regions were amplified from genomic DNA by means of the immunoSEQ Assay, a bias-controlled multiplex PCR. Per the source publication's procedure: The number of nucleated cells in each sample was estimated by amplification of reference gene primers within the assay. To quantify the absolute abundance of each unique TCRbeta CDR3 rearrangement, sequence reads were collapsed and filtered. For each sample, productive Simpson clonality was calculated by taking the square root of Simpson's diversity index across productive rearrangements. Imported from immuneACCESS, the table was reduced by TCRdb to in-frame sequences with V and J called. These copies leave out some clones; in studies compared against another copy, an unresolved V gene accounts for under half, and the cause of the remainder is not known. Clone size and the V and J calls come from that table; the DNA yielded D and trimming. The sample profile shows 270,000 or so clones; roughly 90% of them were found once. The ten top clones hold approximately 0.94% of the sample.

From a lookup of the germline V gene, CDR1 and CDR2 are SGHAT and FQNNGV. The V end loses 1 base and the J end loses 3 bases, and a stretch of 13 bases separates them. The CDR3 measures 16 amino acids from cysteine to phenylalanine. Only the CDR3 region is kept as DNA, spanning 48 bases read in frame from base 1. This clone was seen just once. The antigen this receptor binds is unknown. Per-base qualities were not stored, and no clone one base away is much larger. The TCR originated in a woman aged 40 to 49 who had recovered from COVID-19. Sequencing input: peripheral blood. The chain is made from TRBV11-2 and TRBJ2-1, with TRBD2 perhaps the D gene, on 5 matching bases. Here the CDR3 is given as CASSLVFRTRYNEQFF. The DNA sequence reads TGTGCCAGCAGCTTAGTCTTCAGGACTCGCTACAATGAGCAGTTCTTC. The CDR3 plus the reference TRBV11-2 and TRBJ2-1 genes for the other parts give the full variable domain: EAGVAQSPRYKIIEKRQSVAFWCNPISGHATLYWYQQILGQGPKLLIQFQNNGVVDDSQLPKDRFSAERLKGVDSTLKIQPAKLEDSAVYLCASSLVFRTRYNEQFFGPGTRLTVL.